The entry below gives a single T cell receptor beta chain sequence along with its context. The sample originates from a study of TIL therapy for anti-PD-1-resistant metastatic lung cancer. On the study more broadly: Tumors were harvested before any PD-1/PD-L1 blockade. Tumors had a median PD-L1 proportion score of 4.5% to 7%. By whole-exome sequencing, median non-synonymous tumor mutation burden was more than 1.2 mutations per megabase.

The time point here: pre-treatment sample, taken before nivolumab and TIL therapy. The V gene's germline CDR1 is SGHVS and CDR2 FNYEAQ. The CDR3 consists of 16 residues. V gave up 1 base and J gave up 7 bases, with 17 bases separating them. The libraries were made with immunoSEQ v3. Each library reached roughly 1.9 million read pairs, or 5-6 million at deep level. Sequenced by immunoSEQ multiplex PCR; TCRdb stores in-frame clones only, minus some. The data show 45,000 to 75,000 clones, with more than 75% seen just once and around 2.6% held by the top ten. This TCR was recovered from a person aged 25 to 80 with non-small cell lung cancer. The specimen comprised blood, sampled at baseline. The chain has TRBV7-6 and TRBJ2-1; possible D gene TRBD2, 6 bases. Written as DNA, the CDR3 is TGTGCCAGCAGCTTAGTCCCCCCGTCGGGGGAAAATGAGCAGTTCTTC. Residues: CASSLVPPSGENEQFF.